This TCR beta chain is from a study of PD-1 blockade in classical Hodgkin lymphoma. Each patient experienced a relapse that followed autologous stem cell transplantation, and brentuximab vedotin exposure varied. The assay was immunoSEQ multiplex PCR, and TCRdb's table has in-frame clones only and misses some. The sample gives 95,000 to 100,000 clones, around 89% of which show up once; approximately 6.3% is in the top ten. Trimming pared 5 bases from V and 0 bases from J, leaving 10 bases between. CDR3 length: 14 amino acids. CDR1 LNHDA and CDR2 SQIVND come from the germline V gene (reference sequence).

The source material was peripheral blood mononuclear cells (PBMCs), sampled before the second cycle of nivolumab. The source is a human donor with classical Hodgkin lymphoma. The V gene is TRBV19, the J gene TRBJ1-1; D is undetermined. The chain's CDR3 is CASSYMNLNTEAFF. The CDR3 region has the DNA TGTGCCAGTAGTTATATGAACTTGAACACTGAAGCTTTCTTT.